This paragraph covers one T cell receptor beta chain sequence. This clone's antigen is unknown. No clone much larger than this one lies a single base away; base qualities are absent. This entry belongs to a study of PD-1 blockade in mismatch repair-deficient tumors (dated by TCRdb to between 2016 and 2019). With regard to the full study: Between late 2013 and late 2016, the trial enrolled about 86 consecutive patients with about twelve mismatch repair-deficient cancer types, every one of whom had been previously treated and was progressing. Tumor-associated T cell clones were tracked in the peripheral blood of patients responding to PD-1 blockade by deep sequencing of TCR CDR3 regions. On the study overall, not on this receptor specifically: Rapid expansion after pembrolizumab followed by contraction, generally before radiologic responses, was shown by tumor-resident clones, which were often undetectable in blood before treatment.

For each enrolled patient, mismatch repair deficiency was established using either polymerase chain reaction or immunohistochemistry. TCR sequencing was performed for a few patients who responded to pembrolizumab therapy. The phase II trial prospectively tested pembrolizumab PD-1 blockade in advanced mismatch repair-deficient cancers regardless of tissue of origin. Serial peripheral blood T cell samples were collected before and at multiple times after starting PD-1 blockade. The timing of each blood sample was reported as weeks after the first dose of pembrolizumab. The germline V gene specifies SGHDN as CDR1 and FVKESK as CDR2. CDR3 length: 16 amino acids, cysteine to phenylalanine. Only the CDR3 region is kept as DNA, spanning 48 bases read in frame from base 1. Trimming accounts for 1 base at V and 5 bases at J, while the number of junction bases matched to no gene is 9. Library method: the immunoSEQ multiplex PCR assay. TCRdb's version of the immuneACCESS table is confined to in-frame rearrangements and falls short of the full clone set. An unresolved V gene accounts for under half of the shortfall where checked; the remainder is of unknown origin. The sample includes some 110,000 clones, with about 74% observed a single time. The ten largest clones capture approximately 5% of the sample.

The input for sequencing was peripheral blood, taken 60 weeks after starting pembrolizumab. The chain was built from TRBV14 and TRBJ2-3, with TRBD1 identical over 7 junction bases. The TCR comes from an adult with mismatch repair-deficient cancer. The nucleotides read TGTGCCAGCAGCCAAGGCCCGGGACAGTCAGGAGATACGCAGTATTTT. Its translation is CASSQGPGQSGDTQYF.